This record covers a single TCR beta chain. Its antigen is still unknown. This sample was included in a study of response to subunit inactivated influenza vaccine. The study, taken as a whole, reports: Each seasonal influenza vaccination, the authors suggested, recruits few new T cells.

TCRdb itself ran the RT-PCR reads through MiXCR, one entry per CDR3 protein. Of 450,000 to 600,000 distinct CDR3 sequences detected, about 17% appear once; the ten largest clones hold roughly 3.1%. Germline CDR1 SGHVS, CDR2 FQNEAQ. The CDR3 is 15 residues long. V trimming: 10 bases; J trimming: 3 bases; junction bases outside the gene matches: 14. The source is a man aged 45 to 75 who received an inactivated influenza vaccine. Source: CD4+ T cells sorted from PBMCs, taken less than 30 months after vaccination. The chain recombines TRBV7-8 with TRBJ2-7, with 8 bases fitting TRBD1. The CDR3 DNA follows: TGTGCCACAAAGTCCGGGACAGGTTTTGGCTACGAGCAGTACTTC. Protein product: CATKSGTGFGYEQYF.